The clone carrying this T cell receptor beta chain was found many times. Its target is not known. Germline V gene lookup returns CDR1 SEHNR and CDR2 FQNEAQ (reference sequence). CDR3 length equals 15 residues. V was shortened by 1 base and J by 5 bases, with 15 bases between the two germline ends. The data belong to a study of T cells in Graves' hyperthyroidism and ophthalmopathy. It was uncontrolled infection, other autoimmune disease, pregnancy or lactation that excluded patients. Study-level findings and limits: The majority of expanded thyroid clonotypes above 0.001 also appeared in blood. A 13 V-J model separated ophthalmopathy from stable hyperthyroidism.

Amplification yielded TCR beta CDR3 regions, with RNA transcripts as the source. HTBI primers drove first-round RT-PCR of the TCR CDR3. A single record per CDR3 protein comes from TCRdb applying MiXCR to the multiplex PCR reads. In the table there are roughly 570,000 distinct CDR3 sequences, approximately 15% of which are singletons. The sample comprised blood. This chain connects TRBV7-9 to TRBJ2-7; D might be TRBD1 (5 bases). The clonotype was recovered from a woman in her twenties or thirties with Graves' hyperthyroidism. CDR3 protein: CASSLGIAGINEQYF. The CDR3 DNA follows: TGTGCCAGCAGCTTAGGGATTGCAGGGATAAACGAGCAGTACTTC. Complete variable domain (other parts from reference TRBV7-9 and TRBJ2-7): DTGVSQNPRHKITKRGQNVTFRCDPISEHNRLYWYRQTLGQGPEFLTYFQNEAQLEKSRLLSDRFSAERPKGSFSTLEIQRTEQGDSAMYLCASSLGIAGINEQYFGPGTRLTVT.